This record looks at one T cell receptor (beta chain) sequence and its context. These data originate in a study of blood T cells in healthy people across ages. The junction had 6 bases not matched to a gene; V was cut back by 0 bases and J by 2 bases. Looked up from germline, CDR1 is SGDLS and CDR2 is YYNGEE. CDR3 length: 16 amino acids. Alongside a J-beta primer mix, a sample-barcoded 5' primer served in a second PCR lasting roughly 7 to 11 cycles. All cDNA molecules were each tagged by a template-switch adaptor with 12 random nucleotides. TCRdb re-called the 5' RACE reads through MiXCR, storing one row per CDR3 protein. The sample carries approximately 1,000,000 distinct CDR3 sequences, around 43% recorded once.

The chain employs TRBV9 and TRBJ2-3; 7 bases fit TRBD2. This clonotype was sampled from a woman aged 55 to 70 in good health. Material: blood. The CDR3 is CASSVVSGRATDTQYF. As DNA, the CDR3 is TGTGCCAGCAGCGTAGTTAGCGGGCGAGCCACAGATACGCAGTATTTT.